These 15 T cell receptor beta chains share one sample of origin, sequenced in a study of blood T cell repertoires in COVID-19 (dated by TCRdb to 2020 to 2021). The library was generated by the immunoSEQ multiplex PCR assay. Not all clones reach the TCRdb copy of this immuneACCESS table, which keeps in-frame sequences only. Checked studies attribute under half of the gap to unresolved V genes and leave the rest unexplained. Within this sample are roughly 150,000 clones, with around 82% of them counted one time only. Of the sample, 10% to 13% falls within the top ten clones. Sequencing was done on a sample of peripheral blood. Every receptor here comes from a woman older than 75 with active or convalescent COVID-19.

This chain joins TRBV15 and TRBJ2-1, with D perhaps TRBD2 (7 bases). Germline CDR1 and CDR2: LNHNV and YYDKDF (reference sequence). Trimming took 7 bases from V and 4 from J, leaving 17 bases between them. The CDR3 covers 15 residues. The CDR3: CATTSVGGGYNEQFF. CDR3 DNA: TGTGCCACCACCTCGGTAGGGGGAGGGTACAATGAGCAGTTCTTC.

The CDR3 loop is CASSDRAGTDTQYF. CDR3 DNA sequence: TGTGCCAGCAGTGATCGAGCCGGGACAGATACGCAGTATTTT. The chain carries TRBV6-1 and TRBJ2-3; D gene ambiguous. The CDR3 runs 14 residues. Germline lookup yields CDR1 MNHNS and CDR2 SASEGT. Trimming removed 3 bases from V and 3 bases from J, with 10 bases in between.

V gene TRBV7-8 combines with J gene TRBJ2-5; 9 bases align to TRBD2. V dropped 1 base and J dropped 4; count of bases not matched to a gene: 7. CDR1 is SGHVS, CDR2 FQNEAQ, per germline. This CDR3 has 16 amino acids. CDR3 residues: CASSLGGLAILETQYF. In nucleotides, the CDR3 is TGTGCCAGCAGCTTAGGCGGACTAGCGATTCTAGAGACCCAGTACTTC.

The chain carries TRBV20-1 and TRBJ2-3; TRBD1 aligns across 10 bases. Per the germline V gene, CDR1 is DFQATT and CDR2 is SNEGSKA (reference sequence). J was trimmed by 5 bases and V by 3 bases; bases with no gene match: 8. The CDR3 is made up of 15 amino acids. CDR3 region: CSASGGTGVRDTQYF. The CDR3 nucleotides read TGCAGTGCTAGTGGAGGGACAGGGGTGAGAGATACGCAGTATTTT.

This rearrangement joins TRBV29-1 to TRBJ1-2; 9 nucleotides align to TRBD1. From germline, CDR1 is SQVTM and CDR2 ANQGSEA. J gave up 5 bases and V 8 bases, and 6 bases lay outside the gene matches. This CDR3 is 12 amino acids long. CDR3 bases: TGCAGCTCATCGGGGACAGGGTATGGCTACACCTTC. Encoded protein: CSSSGTGYGYTF.

The chain recombines TRBV9 with TRBJ1-1, with TRBD1 identical over 10 bases. This CDR3 spans 15 amino acids. CDR1 and CDR2 (germline): SGDLS, YYNGEE. V lost 0 bases, J lost 4 bases, and 3 bases stayed unmatched. CDR3 nucleotides: TGTGCCAGCAGCGTAGGGGGACAGGGGACCACTGAAGCTTTCTTT. Amino acids: CASSVGGQGTTEAFF.

The chain couples TRBV24-1 to TRBJ2-6, with TRBD1 matching over 7 bases. CDR3 length equals 17 residues. Germline CDR1 is KGHDR and CDR2 is SFDVKD. V lost 4 bases and J lost 0; bases outside the gene matches: 5. The CDR3 loop reads CATSDATGSSGANVLTF. CDR3 DNA: TGTGCCACCAGTGACGCGACAGGGTCCTCTGGGGCCAACGTCCTGACTTTC.

This chain connects TRBV2 to TRBJ1-2; no definite D call. The CDR3 spans 13 residues. Germline V gene data show CDR1 as SNHLY and CDR2 as FYNNEI. V shed 4 bases and J shed 2 bases, with 8 bases lying between them. CDR3 nucleotide sequence: TGTGCCAGCAGTGTTACAGAGAACTATGGCTACACCTTC. It yields the protein CASSVTENYGYTF. Full variable domain (rest looked up from reference TRBV2 and TRBJ1-2): EPEVTQTPSHQVTQMGQEVILRCVPISNHLYFYWYRQILGQKVEFLVSFYNNEISEKSEIFDDQFSVERPDGSNFTLKIRSTKLEDSAMYFCASSVTENYGYTFGSGTRLTVV.

This clone was seen only a few times. This rearrangement joins TRBV28 to TRBJ2-5; D gene uncertain. CDR3 length equals 13 residues. V was pared by 11 bases and J by 5 bases, with 18 bases between. CDR1 is MDHEN, CDR2 SYDVKM, per germline. CDR3 sequence (DNA): TGTGCCGCGGAGACTGCGAGAGTGGAGACCCAGTACTTC. Translated: CAAETARVETQYF.

The gene calls are TRBV6-5 and TRBJ1-2; D gene ambiguous. Germline loops: CDR1 MNHEY, CDR2 SVGAGI. V lost 0 bases and J lost 6, with 11 bases in between. The CDR3 loop spans 14 amino acids. Written as DNA, the CDR3 is TGTGCCAGCAGTTACTCGAGCGGGAGGGATGGCTACACCTTC. As protein: CASSYSSGRDGYTF.

This clone was counted once. The V gene is TRBV29-1, the J gene TRBJ2-1; 9 bases are shared with TRBD2. The length of the CDR3 is 16 residues. V gave up 5 bases and J gave up 9 bases; unmatched junction bases: 17. In germline, CDR1 is SQVTM, CDR2 ANQGSEA. CDR3 DNA sequence: TGCAGCGTTACCTCTCGAGGTAGCGGGAGTGGGGGTGAGCAGTTCTTC. Translation gives CSVTSRGSGSGGEQFF.

The table lists this clone with a few counts. The chain joins TRBV5-1 to TRBJ1-4; D might be TRBD1 (6 bases). This CDR3 region has 12 residues. Germline V lookup: CDR1 SGHRS, CDR2 YFSETQ. V was pared by 5 bases and J by 5 bases, with 7 bases between. Written as DNA, the CDR3 is TGCGCCAGCAGACAGGGCAATGAAAAACTGTTTTTT. Amino acid sequence: CASRQGNEKLFF.

As to this clone: A read error may account for a junction end that differs from germline. The gene calls are TRBV7-7 and TRBJ2-1; possibly TRBD1 for D (6 bases). The germline V gene has CDR1 SSHAT and CDR2 FNYEAQ (reference sequence). CDR3 length: 14 amino acids. The DNA for the CDR3 is TGTGCTAGCAGCCTGGGACACTCTGTGAATGAGCAGTTCTTC. As protein: CASSLGHSVNEQFF.

The rearrangement joins TRBV7-3 to TRBJ1-6, with TRBD1 matching 7 bases. This CDR3 is built from 14 residues. Per germline, CDR1 SGHTA and CDR2 FQGTGA. V was pared by 5 bases and J by 6 bases, with 4 bases of the junction left unmatched. CDR3 bases: TGTGCCAGCAGCGCACAGGGGAGTAATTCACCCCTCCACTTT. Translated: CASSAQGSNSPLHF.

The chain carries TRBV5-1 and TRBJ1-1; tentatively, D is TRBD1 (5 bases). Trimming removed 0 bases from V and 4 bases from J, with 10 bases in between. The CDR3 sequence is 14 residues long. The germline V gene encodes CDR1 SGHRS and CDR2 YFSETQ. CDR3 region: CASSLEGWGTEAFF. In DNA, the CDR3 is TGCGCCAGCAGCTTGGAGGGGTGGGGCACTGAAGCTTTCTTT.